Below are 32 T cell receptor beta chains sequenced from a single sample in a study of shared clonotypes between healthy human individuals. Some clones are missing from TCRdb's copy, which holds only in-frame ones; the method was immunoSEQ multiplex PCR. The table records about 1.1 million clones, approximately 75% of them present only once. The sequencing input was memory CD4+ T cells from PBMCs. Regarding subset: CD45RA-negative fraction. These TCRs come from a man younger than 35 in good health. Some clones in this sample may be carry-over from other donors' samples.

The V call is TRBV9, the J call TRBJ2-2; D gene unclear. Trimming took 3 bases from V and 5 from J, leaving 8 bases between them. This CDR3 has 13 residues. Germline V gene lookup returns CDR1 SGDLS and CDR2 YYNGEE. The CDR3: CASSAQFTGELFF. DNA for the CDR3: TGTGCCAGCAGCGCACAGTTTACCGGGGAGCTGTTTTTT. The complete variable domain, with remaining parts taken from reference TRBV9 and TRBJ2-2, reads DSGVTQTPKHLITATGQRVTLRCSPRSGDLSVYWYQQSLDQGLQFLIQYYNGEERAKGNILERFSAQQFPDLHSELNLSSLELGDSALYFCASSAQFTGELFFGEGSRLTVL.

This chain joins TRBV6-5 and TRBJ2-7, with D perhaps matching TRBD1 or TRBD2 (5 bases each). This CDR3 has 15 residues. Germline CDR1 reads MNHEY; CDR2 reads SVGAGI. Trimming pared 6 bases from V and 2 bases from J, leaving 17 bases between. The CDR3 coding sequence is TGTGCCAGCAGCATCTTTCCCGGGACGCCCTACGAGCAGTACTTC. Its protein is CASSIFPGTPYEQYF.

The rearrangement joins TRBV7-2 to TRBJ1-2; TRBD1 is a possible D gene (5 bases). The germline gives CDR1 SGHTA, CDR2 FQGNSA. V shed 1 base and J shed 5 bases, with 14 bases lying between them. The CDR3 has 15 residues. The CDR3 region is CASSLVSGARYGYTF. For the CDR3, the DNA is TGTGCCAGCAGCTTAGTGAGCGGGGCGCGTTATGGCTACACCTTC.

The table lists this clone with a few counts. This chain connects TRBV7-2 to TRBJ2-2; D is ambiguous. The CDR3 covers 13 residues. V shed 4 bases and J shed 4 bases, with 7 bases lying between them. Per the germline V gene, CDR1 is SGHTA and CDR2 is FQGNSA. The CDR3: CASSSIFTGELFF. CDR3 coding DNA: TGTGCCAGCAGCTCGATCTTCACCGGGGAGCTGTTTTTT.

V and J are TRBV28 and TRBJ1-2; TRBD1 aligns across 7 bases. CDR1 MDHEN and CDR2 SYDVKM come from the germline V gene. CDR3 length: 15 amino acids. V shed 5 bases, J shed 3 bases, and the junction held 9 bases outside the gene matches. CDR3 DNA sequence: TGTGCCAGCAGTCCTAGCGACAGGGATTACTATGGCTACACCTTC. Protein product: CASSPSDRDYYGYTF.

The rearrangement links TRBV4-2 to TRBJ1-5; TRBD1 aligns across 7 bases. There are 15 residues in the CDR3. Per the germline V gene, CDR1 is LGHNA and CDR2 is YNFKEQ. V shed 5 bases and J 3 bases; nucleotides not matched to a gene: 7. CDR3 in amino acids: CASSSPDRDNQPQHF. The CDR3 bases are TGTGCCAGCAGCTCTCCCGACAGGGACAATCAGCCCCAGCATTTT.

The rearrangement joins TRBV7-8 to TRBJ2-7, with TRBD2 matching over 12 bases. This CDR3 has 15 residues. V trimming: 5 bases; J trimming: 3 bases; junction bases outside the gene matches: 5. In germline, CDR1 is SGHVS, CDR2 FQNEAQ. The CDR3 reads CASSVSSGRVYEQYF. CDR3 DNA: TGTGCCAGCAGCGTGTCTAGCGGGAGGGTCTACGAGCAGTACTTC.

This CDR3 is CASSLGQPRPPDTQYF. In DNA form, the CDR3 reads TGCGCCAGCAGCCTGGGACAACCTAGACCGCCAGATACGCAGTATTTT. The V call is TRBV4-1, the J call TRBJ2-3, with D possibly being TRBD1 (6 bases). The CDR3 spans 16 residues. Germline V gene sequence: CDR1 MGHRA, CDR2 YSYEKL. Trimming left V 4 bases short and J 4 bases short, with 18 bases between.

This clone was seen many times. V is TRBV29-1 and J is TRBJ2-3, with D tentatively TRBD2 (6 bases). CDR1 and CDR2 from the germline V gene are SQVTM and ANQGSEA. The CDR3 runs 16 residues. Between the trimmed V and J ends, which lost 4 bases and 1 base, there was a span of 18 bases. This CDR3 is CSVAPSPQRGTDTQYF. CDR3 DNA sequence: TGCAGCGTTGCGCCTTCACCCCAGCGGGGCACAGATACGCAGTATTTT.

The chain is built from TRBV27 and TRBJ1-3; 11 bases fit TRBD1. Germline CDR1 and CDR2: MNHEY and SMNVEV (reference sequence). V was pared by 5 bases and J by 3 bases, with 3 bases of the junction left unmatched. The CDR3 extends over 15 amino acids. The CDR3 here is CASSPGTGGGNTIYF. Written as DNA, the CDR3 is TGTGCCAGCAGTCCCGGGACAGGGGGTGGAAACACCATATATTTT.

To note about this clone: A much bigger clone sits one base away, suggesting this may be a read error. The limits of the CDR3 on the DNA are not certain, so only TCRdb's listed CDR3 is given. Other DNA sequences in the sample encode the same CDR3. This chain links TRBV29-1 with TRBJ1-1. The V gene's germline CDR1 is SQVTM and CDR2 ANQGSEA. The CDR3 extends over 14 residues, inclusive of both ends. Here the CDR3 reads CSVATGAANTEAFF.

This sequence joins TRBV18 and TRBJ2-5, with 7 bases that match TRBD2. V trimming: 1 base; J trimming: 4 bases; junction bases outside the gene matches: 6. This CDR3 comprises 15 residues. Germline V gene lookup returns CDR1 KGHSH and CDR2 LQKENI. DNA for the CDR3: TGTGCCAGCTCACCACAGAAAACGGGAGGAGAGACCCAGTACTTC. Translating it yields CASSPQKTGGETQYF.

This chain joins TRBV29-1 and TRBJ2-3; the match to TRBD2 covers 10 bases. V shed 1 base and J 0 bases; nucleotides not matched to a gene: 1. Germline V lookup: CDR1 SQVTM, CDR2 ANQGSEA. There are 15 residues in the CDR3. The CDR3 bases are TGCAGCGTTGAAGGGACTAGCGGTAGCACAGATACGCAGTATTTT. Protein: CSVEGTSGSTDTQYF.

A single count supports this clone. V gene TRBV18 combines with J gene TRBJ2-1, with D possibly TRBD2 on 5 matching bases. This CDR3 comprises 13 residues. Looked up from germline, CDR1 is KGHSH and CDR2 is LQKENI. Trimming took off 3 bases at V and 5 bases at J, with 8 bases between the two ends. DNA for the CDR3: TGTGCCAGCTCACCCACTAGTCACAATGAGCAGTTCTTC. The encoded protein is CASSPTSHNEQFF.

This clone was seen many times. J is TRBJ2-1 and V is TRBV5-1; tentative D call: TRBD2 (5 bases). V lost 0 bases, J lost 2 bases, and 12 bases lay in between. CDR1 SGHRS and CDR2 YFSETQ come from the germline V gene. This CDR3 contains 16 residues. The CDR3 bases are TGCGCCAGCAGCTTGGAGACTATCCAACCCTACAATGAGCAGTTCTTC. This codes for CASSLETIQPYNEQFF.

Only one count was recorded for this clone. This chain links TRBV5-6 with TRBJ2-7; either TRBD1 or TRBD2 may supply D (5 bases each). The CDR3 length is 14 residues. Germline V gene sequence: CDR1 SGHDT, CDR2 YYEEEE. V was cut by 4 bases and J by 5 bases, with 16 bases left in between. The CDR3 reads CASSLISGRNEQYF. The CDR3 DNA sequence: TGTGCCAGCAGCCTCATTTCGGGACGGAACGAGCAGTACTTC.

This chain connects TRBV7-2 to TRBJ2-2; no definite D call. Germline V gene data show CDR1 as SGHTA and CDR2 as FQGNSA. Deletions cut 5 bases from V and 6 bases from J, with 16 bases between. The CDR3 length is 15 residues. CDR3 in amino acids: CASSKEVGSPGELFF. The CDR3 DNA is TGTGCCAGCAGCAAAGAGGTGGGCTCGCCCGGGGAGCTGTTTTTT.

The chain employs TRBV18 and TRBJ1-1; possibly TRBD1 for D (6 bases). The germline V and J ends were trimmed by 4 bases and 0 bases, with 18 bases remaining between them. Germline lookup yields CDR1 KGHSH and CDR2 LQKENI. The CDR3 loop spans 17 amino acids. CDR3 DNA sequence: TGTGCCAGCTCACAGAGCGGGGGGGCCCGCATGAACACTGAAGCTTTCTTT. This sequence encodes CASSQSGGARMNTEAFF. Drawing the rest from reference TRBV18 and TRBJ1-1, the complete variable domain is NAGVMQNPRHLVRRRGQEARLRCSPMKGHSHVYWYRQLPEEGLKFMVYLQKENIIDESGMPKERFSAEFPKEGPSILRIQQVVRGDSAAYFCASSQSGGARMNTEAFFGQGTRLTVV.

The chain has TRBV28 and TRBJ2-2; D is possibly TRBD1 (6 bases). The V end lost 5 bases, the J end lost 1 base, and 14 bases lay between the germline ends. Germline CDR1 reads MDHEN; CDR2 reads SYDVKM. The CDR3 consists of 16 residues. The CDR3 DNA reads TGTGCCAGCAGTGATTCGGGACACAAGAACACCGGGGAGCTGTTTTTT. It codes for CASSDSGHKNTGELFF.

As DNA, the CDR3 is TGTGCCAGCAGCCAAGCAGGGTTTATGCGAGACAAACTGTTTTTT. Translated, it gives CASSQAGFMRDKLFF. The chain joins TRBV14 to TRBJ1-4; D perhaps matches TRBD1 (5 bases). The V and J ends lost 1 base and 11 bases respectively, with 17 bases between them. Per germline, CDR1 SGHDN and CDR2 FVKESK. There are 15 residues in the CDR3. Filled out from reference TRBV14 and TRBJ1-4, the complete variable domain reads EAGVTQFPSHSVIEKGQTVTLRCDPISGHDNLYWYRRVMGKEIKFLLHFVKESKQDESGMPNNRFLAERTGGTYSTLKVQPAELEDSGVYFCASSQAGFMRDKLFFGSGTQLSVL.

CDR3 sequence: CASSYRDRETDTQYF. Here the CDR3 DNA reads TGTGCCAGCAGCTACCGGGACAGGGAAACAGATACGCAGTATTTT. The chain is built from TRBV9 and TRBJ2-3; 9 bases fit TRBD1. The CDR3 spans 15 residues. The germline gives CDR1 SGDLS, CDR2 YYNGEE. The V and J ends lost 4 bases and 3 bases, in that order; junction bases with no gene match: 6.

This clone was seen a single time. This sequence joins TRBV4-1 and TRBJ2-6, with 7 positions matching TRBD1. CDR1 and CDR2 (germline): MGHRA, YSYEKL. This CDR3 comprises 18 residues. Trimming removed 3 bases from V and 0 bases from J; junction bases left unmatched: 8. The CDR3 sequence: CASSQVRDRSSGANVLTF. CDR3 DNA: TGCGCCAGCAGCCAGGTTCGGGACAGAAGCTCTGGGGCCAACGTCCTGACTTTC.

This clone was observed many times. The V call is TRBV5-5, the J call TRBJ2-7; no definite D call. Trimming took off 1 base at V and 2 bases at J, with 7 bases between the two ends. Germline-derived CDR1 and CDR2 are SGHKS and YYEKEE (reference sequence). This CDR3 has 13 amino acids. CDR3 protein: CASSLRVTYEQYF. The DNA of the CDR3 is TGTGCCAGCAGCTTGAGGGTCACCTACGAGCAGTACTTC.

The chain links TRBV6-5 to TRBJ2-7, with 9 bases lining up with TRBD1. The CDR3 loop spans 16 amino acids. Per the germline V gene, CDR1 is MNHEY and CDR2 is SVGAGI. Trimming at V came to 4 bases and at J to 3 bases, leaving 10 bases not matched to a gene. CDR3 in DNA: TGTGCCAGCAGTTCTACCGGGACAGGGTTTCTCTACGAGCAGTACTTC. It specifies CASSSTGTGFLYEQYF.

This chain uses TRBV6-1 with TRBJ2-2, with unresolved D. The V gene lost 7 bases and the J gene lost 6 bases, with 12 bases spanning the gap. The CDR3 has 13 residues. Germline-derived CDR1 and CDR2 are MNHNS and SASEGT. CDR3 protein: CASTRARSGELFF. CDR3 nucleotides: TGTGCCAGCACCCGGGCTCGGTCCGGGGAGCTGTTTTTT.

The rearrangement links TRBV2 to TRBJ1-2, with D tentatively TRBD1 (5 bases). The germline V and J ends were trimmed by 8 bases and 7 bases, with 14 bases remaining between them. The CDR3 totals 12 residues. Germline V gene lookup returns CDR1 SNHLY and CDR2 FYNNEI. The DNA of the CDR3 is TGTGCCAGCTCCGGGACGCGGTCTGGCTACACCTTC. This sequence encodes CASSGTRSGYTF.

CDR3 in DNA: TGTGCCAGCAGCCGACACTTCTACGAGCAGTACTTC. Translation gives CASSRHFYEQYF. The V gene is TRBV6-1, the J gene TRBJ2-7, with no clear D. V was cut by 6 bases and J by 3 bases, with 9 bases left in between. Germline V gene lookup returns CDR1 MNHNS and CDR2 SASEGT. The CDR3 spans 12 residues.

The genes are TRBV11-2 and TRBJ2-7, with a weak D call TRBD1 (6 bases). Germline V CDR1 and CDR2: SGHAT, FQNNGV. The CDR3 runs 12 residues. Deletions cut 5 bases from V and 6 bases from J, with 11 bases between. DNA of the CDR3: TGTGCCAGCAGCAGACAGGACGGCGAGCAGTACTTC. Its translation: CASSRQDGEQYF.

The CDR3 DNA reads TGTGCCAGCAGTGAACGTGACAGGGGGCGCTCTTATGAGACCCAGTACTTC. Amino acid sequence: CASSERDRGRSYETQYF. The chain links TRBV6-1 to TRBJ2-5, with 10 bases that match TRBD1. Germline V CDR1 and CDR2: MNHNS, SASEGT. The ends lost 2 bases at V and 5 bases at J; junction bases unmatched: 11. The CDR3 spans 17 residues.

V and J are TRBV7-2 and TRBJ1-1; TRBD1 is a possible D gene (6 bases). The V gene lost 2 bases and the J gene lost 11 bases, with 15 bases spanning the gap. This CDR3 comprises 13 residues. In germline, CDR1 is SGHTA, CDR2 FQGNSA. The CDR3 here is CASSLTGSGVAFF. DNA for the CDR3: TGTGCCAGCAGCTTAACAGGGTCCGGGGTCGCTTTCTTT. The full variable domain, in which reference TRBV7-2 and TRBJ1-1 provide the parts outside the CDR3, is GAGVSQSPSNKVTEKGKDVELRCDPISGHTALYWYRQSLGQGLEFLIYFQGNSAPDKSGLPSDRFSAERTGGSVSTLTIQRTQQEDSAVYLCASSLTGSGVAFFGQGTRLTVV.

This clone appeared a single time. The CDR3 sequence: CASGGSSRSYEQYF. The CDR3 region has the DNA TGTGCCAGCGGGGGGTCCTCCCGCTCCTACGAGCAGTACTTC. J is TRBJ2-7 and V is TRBV28; the D gene is possibly TRBD2 (6 bases). Germline assignment: CDR1 MDHEN and CDR2 SYDVKM. Trimming took 8 bases from V and 0 from J, leaving 14 bases between them. The CDR3 spans 14 residues.

The V call is TRBV7-2, the J call TRBJ2-7, with unresolved D. This CDR3 is 12 amino acids long. Germline assignment: CDR1 SGHTA and CDR2 FQGNSA. The ends were cut back, 5 bases at V and 2 bases at J, with 7 bases in the middle. DNA for the CDR3: TGTGCCAGCAGCCGTAGTCCCTACGAGCAGTACTTC. Translation: CASSRSPYEQYF.